The 6 T cell receptor beta chains below were found in one sample sequenced in a study of T cell responses to AZD1222 COVID-19 vaccine. Sequencing was performed with immunoSEQ multiplex PCR; in TCRdb, only in-frame clones are kept and a portion is missing. The data contain fewer than 120,000 clones, roughly 90% of them singletons. Sequences were derived from peripheral blood, sampled 28 days after the second AZD1222 dose. These receptors all stem from an adult who received the AZD1222 COVID-19 vaccine.

The V and J genes are TRBV7-2 and TRBJ1-1; TRBD1 is a possible D gene (5 bases). This CDR3 contains 14 residues. Germline V CDR1 and CDR2: SGHTA, FQGNSA. The V and J ends lost 3 bases and 6 bases respectively, with 14 bases between them. The CDR3 sequence: CASSLGPGVSEAFF. Here the CDR3 DNA reads TGTGCCAGCAGCTTGGGGCCCGGGGTGTCTGAAGCTTTCTTT. Full variable domain (rest looked up from reference TRBV7-2 and TRBJ1-1): GAGVSQSPSNKVTEKGKDVELRCDPISGHTALYWYRQSLGQGLEFLIYFQGNSAPDKSGLPSDRFSAERTGGSVSTLTIQRTQQEDSAVYLCASSLGPGVSEAFFGQGTRLTVV.

This clone has just one count. V usage is TRBV13 and J usage is TRBJ1-4; no clear D. From germline, CDR1 is PRHDT and CDR2 FYEKMQ (reference sequence). The V end lost 3 bases, the J end lost 3 bases, and 8 bases lay between the germline ends. CDR3 size: 14 residues. The CDR3 loop is CASSLREANEKLFF. The CDR3 DNA is TGTGCCAGCAGCTTGAGGGAGGCTAATGAAAAACTGTTTTTT. Full variable domain (missing parts from reference TRBV13 and TRBJ1-4): AAGVIQSPRHLIKEKRETATLKCYPIPRHDTVYWYQQGPGQDPQFLISFYEKMQSDKGSIPDRFSAQQFSDYHSELNMSSLELGDSALYFCASSLREANEKLFFGSGTQLSVL.

The chain carries TRBV5-8 and TRBJ1-4, with D uncertain. This CDR3 spans 16 amino acids. Germline CDR1 and CDR2: SGHTS and YDEGEE. V was trimmed by 4 bases and J by 0 bases, leaving 13 bases between them. The CDR3 DNA reads TGTGCCAGCAGCGGCCTCGGGAAGGCAACTAATGAAAAACTGTTTTTT. This translates into CASSGLGKATNEKLFF.

CDR3: CASTRTGNYGYTF. The CDR3 nucleotides are TGTGCCAGCACCAGGACAGGAAACTATGGCTACACCTTC. The chain combines TRBV6-5 with TRBJ1-2; 7 positions match TRBD1. Germline-derived CDR1 and CDR2 are MNHEY and SVGAGI. The CDR3 sequence is 13 residues long. V lost 7 bases, J lost 2 bases, and 4 bases stayed unmatched.

The rearrangement joins TRBV29-1 to TRBJ1-5; D unresolved. The CDR3 loop spans 9 amino acids. V was clipped by 3 bases and J by 6 bases, with 0 bases between them. Germline CDR1 and CDR2: SQVTM and ANQGSEA. CDR3 bases: TGCAGCGTTGATCAGCCCCAGCATTTT. It translates to CSVDQPQHF.

There are a few counts of this clone. A read error may produce the germline difference seen at one junction end. The J gene is TRBJ2-7, the V gene TRBV2; the match to TRBD1 covers 8 bases. The germline gives CDR1 SNHLY, CDR2 FYNNEI. This CDR3 has 11 residues. CDR3 protein: CASKQEDREIF. Written as DNA, the CDR3 is TGTGCCAGCAAACAGGAGGACAGGGAAATCTTC.